The 27 T cell receptor beta chains listed next were all sequenced from one sample in a study of T cells in lung cancer brain metastases. Libraries were prepared by immunoSEQ multiplex PCR; TCRdb keeps only in-frame clonotypes and omits some of them. Here the sample spans roughly 430 clones, nearly 90% being singletons. Sample: tumor tissue from a brain metastasis. The receptors derive from a man between 70 and 80 years old with non-small cell lung cancer that had spread to the brain.

The gene calls are TRBV6-1 and TRBJ2-7; D remains ambiguous. This CDR3 has 12 amino acids. Germline lookup yields CDR1 MNHNS and CDR2 SASEGT. The V end lost 2 bases, the J end lost 3 bases, and 5 bases lay between the germline ends. CDR3 in amino acids: CASSERIYEQYF. DNA of the CDR3: TGTGCCAGCAGTGAAAGAATCTACGAGCAGTACTTC.

The chain uses TRBV6-6 and TRBJ1-1, with D tentatively TRBD1 (6 bases). Germline V CDR1 and CDR2: MNHNY, SVGAGI (reference sequence). V was trimmed by 6 bases and J by 1 base, leaving 12 bases between them. This CDR3 has 14 amino acids. CDR3 bases: TGTGCCAGCAGACCTTGGACAGAGAACACTGAAGCTTTCTTT. Its translation is CASRPWTENTEAFF.

Points on this clone: Germline is not matched at one junction end, which may reflect a read error. The CDR3 DNA follows: TGTGTCAGCAGCTCCGGGATCAATCAGCCCCAGCATTTT. Translating it yields CVSSSGINQPQHF. The V and J genes are TRBV11-1 and TRBJ1-5; D is undetermined. Per the germline V gene, CDR1 is SGHAT and CDR2 is FQDESV (reference sequence). The CDR3 spans 13 residues.

The V call is TRBV10-2, the J call TRBJ2-1; D possibly corresponds to TRBD1 (6 bases). This CDR3 is built from 12 residues. V was pared by 5 bases and J by 12 bases, with 14 bases between. Per the germline V gene, CDR1 is WSHSY and CDR2 is SAAADI. The CDR3 sequence is CASSKLGRGQFF. CDR3 coding DNA: TGCGCCAGCAGTAAGTTGGGCAGGGGGCAGTTCTTC.

The rearrangement uses TRBV15 and TRBJ2-1; D is ambiguous. Germline V gene lookup returns CDR1 LNHNV and CDR2 YYDKDF (reference sequence). CDR3 size: 17 residues. The ends were cut back, 0 bases at V and 0 bases at J, with 12 bases in the middle. The CDR3 nucleotides read TGTGCCACCAGCAGAGATCCCTTCGACCTCTCCTACAATGAGCAGTTCTTC. Its translation is CATSRDPFDLSYNEQFF.

The rearrangement joins TRBV6-5 to TRBJ1-3, with D perhaps matching TRBD1 (6 bases). Germline CDR1 MNHEY, CDR2 SVGAGI. This CDR3 has 11 amino acids. Trimming cost V 5 bases and J 14 bases, with 13 bases left between them. The CDR3 sequence: CASSQKGQLYF. The DNA for the CDR3 is TGTGCCAGCAGTCAAAAAGGACAGTTATATTTT.

The rearrangement links TRBV7-9 to TRBJ2-7; D ambiguous. CDR1 and CDR2 (germline): SEHNR, FQNEAQ (reference sequence). Trimming cost V 5 bases and J 3 bases, with 20 bases left between them. The CDR3 runs to 16 residues. The CDR3 bases are TGTGCCAGCAGCCAGAGGTCCGATCGGGTGGGCTACGAGCAGTACTTC. It yields the protein CASSQRSDRVGYEQYF.

The chain employs TRBV19 and TRBJ2-3, with D unclear. Trimming removed 4 bases from V and 0 bases from J, with 8 bases in between. Germline CDR1 LNHDA, CDR2 SQIVND (reference sequence). The CDR3 is 14 residues long. The CDR3 nucleotides read TGTGCCAGTAGTACCGCCCTTAGCACAGATACGCAGTATTTT. The encoded protein is CASSTALSTDTQYF.

The V call is TRBV27, the J call TRBJ2-7; D gene ambiguous. There are 14 residues in the CDR3. CDR1 and CDR2 (germline): MNHEY, SMNVEV (reference sequence). Trimming removed 5 bases from V and 4 bases from J, with 15 bases in between. CDR3 amino acids: CASSHSHSRYEQYF. CDR3 sequence (DNA): TGTGCCAGCAGTCACTCTCACAGTAGGTACGAGCAGTACTTC.

V usage is TRBV14 and J usage is TRBJ2-1; 8 positions agree with TRBD1. The CDR3 is 15 residues long. Per germline, CDR1 SGHDN and CDR2 FVKESK. V shed 3 bases and J 5 bases; nucleotides not matched to a gene: 6. For the CDR3, the DNA is TGTGCCAGCAGCCAGAGGACAGGGATCAACAATGAGCAGTTCTTC. Translation gives CASSQRTGINNEQFF.

The chain uses TRBV15 and TRBJ1-5; a weak D match, TRBD1 (6 bases). Germline loops: CDR1 LNHNV, CDR2 YYDKDF (reference sequence). With 5 bases removed from V and 4 bases from J, the gap between germline ends came to 9 bases. There are 13 residues in the CDR3. CDR3 DNA: TGTGCCACCAGCCGGACAGTTAATCAGCCCCAGCATTTT. Encoded protein: CATSRTVNQPQHF.

The gene calls are TRBV2 and TRBJ2-7; D is possibly TRBD2 (7 bases). The CDR3 length is 14 residues. The V and J ends lost 5 bases and 5 bases respectively, with 16 bases between them. Germline CDR1 and CDR2: SNHLY and FYNNEI. The CDR3, as DNA: TGTGCCAGCAGTAAGGGGGAGGGCGACCACGAGCAGTACTTC. Amino acid sequence: CASSKGEGDHEQYF.

V and J are TRBV27 and TRBJ2-7; D may be TRBD2 (5 bases). This CDR3 region has 13 residues. V was shortened by 6 bases and J by 4 bases, with 13 bases between the two germline ends. CDR1 MNHEY and CDR2 SMNVEV come from the germline V gene (reference sequence). The CDR3 reads CASSGTSGYEQYF. In DNA, the CDR3 is TGTGCCAGCAGCGGAACCTCGGGATACGAGCAGTACTTC.

This rearrangement joins TRBV7-2 to TRBJ2-3; D not certain. The CDR3 has 14 residues. In germline, CDR1 is SGHTA, CDR2 FQGNSA. V was trimmed by 6 bases and J by 0 bases, leaving 10 bases between them. The CDR3 DNA is TGTGCCAGCAGAAGCCTCTACAGCACAGATACGCAGTATTTT. Residues: CASRSLYSTDTQYF.

The V call is TRBV19, the J call TRBJ1-5, with 12 bases identical to TRBD1. CDR1 is LNHDA and CDR2 is SQIVND in the germline V gene (reference sequence). The CDR3 totals 16 residues. V shed 3 bases, J shed 7 bases, and the junction held 7 bases outside the gene matches. CDR3 sequence (DNA): TGTGCCAGTAGTATCCCGGGACAGGGGGCAAGGCAGCCCCAGCATTTT. The encoded protein is CASSIPGQGARQPQHF.

The V and J genes are TRBV2 and TRBJ2-2, with D possibly matching TRBD1 (5 bases). Germline CDR1 is SNHLY and CDR2 is FYNNEI. The length of the CDR3 is 13 residues. V lost 3 bases, J lost 3 bases, and 5 bases lay in between. CDR3 loop: CASSDRDTGELFF. CDR3 sequence (DNA): TGTGCCAGCAGTGACAGGGACACCGGGGAGCTGTTTTTT.

The J gene is TRBJ2-7, the V gene TRBV6-6, with 9 bases that match TRBD1. V trimming: 5 bases; J trimming: 5 bases; junction bases outside the gene matches: 10. Germline-derived CDR1 and CDR2 are MNHNY and SVGAGI (reference sequence). CDR3 length: 15 amino acids. The CDR3 reads CASSKPQGARNEQYF. DNA for the CDR3: TGTGCCAGCAGTAAGCCACAGGGGGCGAGGAACGAGCAGTACTTC.

The chain couples TRBV7-3 to TRBJ2-1; D ambiguous. The V gene's germline CDR1 is SGHTA and CDR2 FQGTGA. CDR3 length: 15 residues. Trimming shortened V by 1 base and J by 0 bases, and 7 bases separated the two germline ends. The CDR3 nucleotides read TGTGCCAGCAGCTTAATTAGAAGCTCCTACAATGAGCAGTTCTTC. It yields the protein CASSLIRSSYNEQFF.

The rearrangement links TRBV9 to TRBJ2-7; D perhaps matches TRBD1 (5 bases). The CDR3 is made up of 14 amino acids. Germline V gene sequence: CDR1 SGDLS, CDR2 YYNGEE. V was pared by 0 bases and J by 4 bases, with 11 bases between. The CDR3 DNA reads as TGTGCCAGCAGCGTAGCCCAGGGTGGGTACGAGCAGTACTTC. Residues: CASSVAQGGYEQYF.

Notes on this clone: The junction departs from germline at one end; a sequencing error may be responsible. The chain carries TRBV6-5 and TRBJ1-1, with unresolved D. The CDR3 covers 12 residues. Per the germline V gene, CDR1 is MNHEY and CDR2 is SVGAGI. The CDR3 nucleotides are TGTGCCAGCAGGCAGAAGAACGCTGAAGCTTTCTTT. Its protein product is CASRQKNAEAFF.

V gene TRBV9 combines with J gene TRBJ1-4; no firm D call. Per the germline V gene, CDR1 is SGDLS and CDR2 is YYNGEE. The CDR3 sequence is 14 residues long. V lost 0 bases to trimming and J lost 3 bases, with 6 bases between them. Here the CDR3 reads CASSVDLANEKLFF. CDR3 bases: TGTGCCAGCAGCGTAGACTTGGCTAATGAAAAACTGTTTTTT.

The chain uses TRBV5-1 and TRBJ2-1; D gene uncertain. Germline V CDR1 and CDR2: SGHRS, YFSETQ. The germline V and J ends were trimmed by 0 bases and 5 bases, with 6 bases remaining between them. This CDR3 has 13 residues. The CDR3 DNA follows: TGCGCCAGCAGCTTGGCCCCCAACAATGAGCAGTTCTTC. Translation: CASSLAPNNEQFF.

The rearrangement joins TRBV28 to TRBJ2-3, with unresolved D. Trimming removed 6 bases at V and 6 bases at J, with 16 bases between. The CDR3 has 14 amino acids. Germline assignment: CDR1 MDHEN and CDR2 SYDVKM. The CDR3 nucleotides read TGTGCCAGCAGCTATACTCACGATGGGGATACGCAGTATTTT. Protein sequence: CASSYTHDGDTQYF.

This clone was counted a few times. The CDR3 DNA reads TGTGCCAGTAGTATCAACAGCGTCTCCAGGGAGCAGTACTTC. Translation: CASSINSVSREQYF. The gene calls are TRBV19 and TRBJ2-7, with D uncertain. Trimming stripped 3 bases from V and 7 bases from J, with 16 bases between. Germline V CDR1 and CDR2: LNHDA, SQIVND (reference sequence). The length of the CDR3 is 14 residues.

The chain links TRBV4-3 to TRBJ1-2; unclear D gene. CDR1 and CDR2 (germline): LGHNA, YSLEER. CDR3 length: 15 amino acids. V lost 0 bases and J 2 bases, leaving 10 bases between the germline ends. The CDR3 loop reads CASSQDESRNYGYTF. In DNA form, the CDR3 reads TGCGCCAGCAGCCAAGATGAGTCGAGAAACTATGGCTACACCTTC.

CDR3 nucleotides: TGCGCCAGCAGCTTGTCGGGAGCGAACACCGGGGAGCTGTTTTTT. Protein: CASSLSGANTGELFF. The V call is TRBV5-1, the J call TRBJ2-2; the D gene is possibly TRBD2 (6 bases). Germline V CDR1 and CDR2: SGHRS, YFSETQ. The CDR3 covers 15 residues. The V end was cut by 1 base, the J end by 0 bases, with 7 bases between.

The chain couples TRBV5-1 to TRBJ1-5; D unresolved. Germline V CDR1 and CDR2: SGHRS, YFSETQ. Trimming shortened V by 0 bases and J by 5 bases, and 6 bases separated the two germline ends. This CDR3 has 13 amino acids. Here the CDR3 reads CASSLGNDQPQHF. In DNA form, the CDR3 reads TGCGCCAGCAGCTTGGGAAACGATCAGCCCCAGCATTTT.